The clone carrying this T cell receptor beta chain has more than one count but fewer than ten. Antigen unknown. This sample was included in a study of T cell responses to AZD1222 COVID-19 vaccine. General observations from the study: Among those given AZD1222, only five or six were seropositive at baseline. Donors in the cohort were predominantly white British and more often female, and clonal diversity was possibly underestimated.

Germline trimming cut 1 base from V and 0 bases from J; bases unmatched to any gene: 1. The length of the CDR3 is 16 residues. Germline CDR1 is MNHEY and CDR2 is SVGAGI. TCRdb keeps only in-frame clones here, not all; method: immunoSEQ multiplex PCR. The sample has 140,000 to 150,000 clones; about 93% are singletons. This specimen consisted of peripheral blood, obtained on day 0 of AZD1222 vaccination. The clonotype originates from an adult in good health. The chain links TRBV6-5 to TRBJ2-2, with 8 bases that match TRBD1. The CDR3 DNA reads as TGTGCCAGCAGTTACTTGACAGGGGCGAACACCGGGGAGCTGTTTTTT. Translating it yields CASSYLTGANTGELFF.